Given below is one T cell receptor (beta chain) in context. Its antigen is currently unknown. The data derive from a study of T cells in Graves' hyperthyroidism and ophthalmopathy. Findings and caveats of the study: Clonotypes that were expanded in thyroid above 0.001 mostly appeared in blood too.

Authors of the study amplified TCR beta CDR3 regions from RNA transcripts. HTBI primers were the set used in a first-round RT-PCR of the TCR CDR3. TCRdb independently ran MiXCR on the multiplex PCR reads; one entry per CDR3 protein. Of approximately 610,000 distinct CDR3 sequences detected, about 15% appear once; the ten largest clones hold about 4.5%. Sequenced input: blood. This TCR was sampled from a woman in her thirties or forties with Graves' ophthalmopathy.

The CDR3 is CASSSPGSSYNEQFF. The DNA of the CDR3 is TGTGCCAGCAGTTCCCCAGGGAGCTCCTACAATGAGCAGTTCTTC. The genes are TRBV28 and TRBJ2-1; tentatively, D is TRBD1 or TRBD2 (5 bases each). This CDR3 contains 15 residues. Germline values: CDR1 MDHEN, CDR2 SYDVKM. The V and J ends lost 4 bases and 0 bases respectively, with 10 bases between them.